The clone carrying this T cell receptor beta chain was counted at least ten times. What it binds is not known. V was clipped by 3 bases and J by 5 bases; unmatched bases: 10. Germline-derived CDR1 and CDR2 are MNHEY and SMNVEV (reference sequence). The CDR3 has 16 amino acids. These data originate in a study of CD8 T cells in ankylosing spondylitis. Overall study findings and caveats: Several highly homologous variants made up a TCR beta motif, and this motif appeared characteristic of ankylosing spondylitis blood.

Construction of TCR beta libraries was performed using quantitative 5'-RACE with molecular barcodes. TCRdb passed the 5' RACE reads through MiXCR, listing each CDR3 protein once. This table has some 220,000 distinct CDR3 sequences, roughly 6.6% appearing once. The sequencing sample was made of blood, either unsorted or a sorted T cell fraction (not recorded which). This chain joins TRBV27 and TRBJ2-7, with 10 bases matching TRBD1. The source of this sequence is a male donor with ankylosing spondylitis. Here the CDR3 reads CASSLGTGALLDEQYF. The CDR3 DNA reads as TGTGCCAGCAGTTTGGGGACAGGGGCGCTATTGGACGAGCAGTACTTC.